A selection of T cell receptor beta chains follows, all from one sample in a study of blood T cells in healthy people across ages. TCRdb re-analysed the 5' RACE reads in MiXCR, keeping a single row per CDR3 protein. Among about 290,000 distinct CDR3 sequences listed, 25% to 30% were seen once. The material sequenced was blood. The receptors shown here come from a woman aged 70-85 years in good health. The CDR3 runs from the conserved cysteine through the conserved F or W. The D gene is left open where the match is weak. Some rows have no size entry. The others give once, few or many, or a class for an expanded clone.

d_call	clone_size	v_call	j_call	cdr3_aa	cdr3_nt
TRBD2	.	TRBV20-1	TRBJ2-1	CSAQGLAGGIEQFF	TGCAGTGCTCAAGGACTAGCGGGAGGCATAGAGCAGTTCTTC
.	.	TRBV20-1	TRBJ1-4	CSAGGSQEKLFF	TGCAGTGCGGGAGGGTCGCAAGAAAAACTGTTTTTT
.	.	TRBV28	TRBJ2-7	CASSLTRDTSVRYEQYF	TGTGCCAGCAGCTTGACCCGGGACACTTCGGTCCGCTACGAGCAGTACTTC
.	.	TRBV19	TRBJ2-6	CASSYSQGWRANVLTF	TGTGCCAGTAGTTATAGTCAGGGGTGGAGGGCCAACGTCCTGACTTTC
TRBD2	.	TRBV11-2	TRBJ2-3	CASSLERGVNHRREGSTDTQYF	TGTGCCAGCAGCTTAGAGAGGGGGGTGAACCATCGGCGGGAGGGTAGTACAGATACGCAGTATTTT
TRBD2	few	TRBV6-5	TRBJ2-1	CASSYSSTSGRQFF	TGTGCCAGCAGTTACTCGAGTACTAGCGGGAGGCAGTTCTTC
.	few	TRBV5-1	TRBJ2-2	CASSASGPLGGELFF	TGCGCCAGCAGCGCCTCGGGACCCCTGGGCGGGGAGCTGTTTTTT
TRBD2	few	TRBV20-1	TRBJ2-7	CSANSGSSPSYEQYF	TGCAGTGCAAACAGCGGGAGTTCCCCCTCCTACGAGCAGTACTTC
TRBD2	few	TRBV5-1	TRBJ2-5	CASSLGLAGREFF	TGCGCCAGCAGCCTGGGACTAGCGGGGAGGGAGTTCTTC
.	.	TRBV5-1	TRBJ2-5	CASCASKIQETQYF	TGCGCCAGCTGCGCGAGCAAAATCCAAGAGACCCAGTACTTC
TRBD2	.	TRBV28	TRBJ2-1	CASSPQTSGMRNEQFF	TGTGCCAGCAGTCCCCAGACTAGCGGGATGAGAAATGAGCAGTTCTTC
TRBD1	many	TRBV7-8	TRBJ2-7	CASSVGQTYEQYF	TGTGCCAGCAGCGTGGGACAGACCTACGAGCAGTACTTC
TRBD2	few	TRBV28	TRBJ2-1	CASSQTGRLNEQFF	TGTGCCAGCAGCCAAACCGGGAGGCTGAATGAGCAGTTCTTC
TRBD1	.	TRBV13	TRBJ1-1	CASSLTGVGAEAFF	TGTGCCAGCAGCCTGACAGGGGTGGGGGCTGAAGCTTTCTTT
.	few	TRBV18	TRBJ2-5	CASSPPLGFQETQYF	TGTGCCAGCTCACCACCTTTGGGGTTCCAAGAGACCCAGTACTTC
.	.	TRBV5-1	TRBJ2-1	CASSLAGQILNEQFF	TGCGCCAGCAGCTTGGCCGGACAGATACTGAATGAGCAGTTCTTC
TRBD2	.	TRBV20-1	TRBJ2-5	CSALKPAGGETQYF	TGCAGTGCCCTGAAACCAGCGGGAGGAGAGACCCAGTACTTC
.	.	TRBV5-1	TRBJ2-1	CASSLSPSMEQFF	TGCGCCAGCAGCTTGAGCCCGTCCATGGAGCAGTTCTTC
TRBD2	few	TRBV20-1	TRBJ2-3	CSATLAGLTDTQYF	TGCAGTGCTACACTAGCGGGCCTAACAGATACGCAGTATTTT
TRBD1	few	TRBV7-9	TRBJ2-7	CASSLELGQGPYEQYF	TGTGCCAGCAGCTTAGAACTTGGACAGGGCCCCTACGAGCAGTACTTC
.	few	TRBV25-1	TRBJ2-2	CASSEAGRSGELFF	TGTGCCAGCAGTGAAGCAGGGAGGTCCGGGGAGCTGTTTTTT
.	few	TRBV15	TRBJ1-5	CATSSISYSNQPQHF	TGTGCCACCAGCTCAATCAGTTATAGCAATCAGCCCCAGCATTTT
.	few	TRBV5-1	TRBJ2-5	CASSLGTGVTSGETQYF	TGCGCCAGCAGCTTGGGCACGGGAGTGACTTCCGGAGAGACCCAGTACTTC
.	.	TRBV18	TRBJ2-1	CASSPSRVIGQFF	TGTGCCAGCTCACCTTCCAGGGTAATAGGGCAGTTCTTC
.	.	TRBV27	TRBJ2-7	CASSLKAAAYEQYF	TGTGCCAGCAGTTTGAAGGCGGCCGCCTACGAGCAGTACTTC
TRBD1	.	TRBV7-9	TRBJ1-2	CASSSEKGAYTF	TGTGCCAGCAGCTCGGAAAAGGGGGCGTACACCTTC
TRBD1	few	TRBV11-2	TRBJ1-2	CASNLQGSGGYGYTF	TGTGCCAGCAACCTACAGGGGTCTGGTGGCTATGGCTACACCTTC
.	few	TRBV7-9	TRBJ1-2	CASSPGDPPNYGYTF	TGTGCCAGCAGCCCAGGGGACCCTCCTAACTATGGCTACACCTTC